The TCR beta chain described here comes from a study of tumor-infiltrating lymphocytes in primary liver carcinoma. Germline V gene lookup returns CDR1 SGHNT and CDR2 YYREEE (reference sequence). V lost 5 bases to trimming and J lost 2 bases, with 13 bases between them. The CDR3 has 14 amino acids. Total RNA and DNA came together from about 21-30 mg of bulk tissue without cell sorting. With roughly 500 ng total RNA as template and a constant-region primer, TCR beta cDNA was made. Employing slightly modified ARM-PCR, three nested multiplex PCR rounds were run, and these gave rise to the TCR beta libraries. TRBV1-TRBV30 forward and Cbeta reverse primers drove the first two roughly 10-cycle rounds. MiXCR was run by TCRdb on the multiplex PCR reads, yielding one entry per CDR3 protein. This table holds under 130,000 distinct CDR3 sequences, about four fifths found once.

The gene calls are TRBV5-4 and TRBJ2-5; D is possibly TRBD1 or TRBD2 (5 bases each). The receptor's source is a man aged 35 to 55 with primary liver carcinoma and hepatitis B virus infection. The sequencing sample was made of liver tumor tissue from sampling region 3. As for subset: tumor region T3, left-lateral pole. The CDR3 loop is CASSFAGAQETQYF. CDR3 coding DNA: TGTGCCAGCAGTTTCGCCGGGGCGCAAGAGACCCAGTACTTC.